This T cell receptor beta chain was profiled in a study of human T cells and chemical hapten exposure. Study-wide results and caveats: With patch test score, the counts of PT1 expanded TCRs showed a positive correlation. Once DPC sensitization occurred, TCRs above 1 in 1000 frequency showed no change.

The CDR3 runs 14 residues. The germline CDR1 and CDR2 sequences are SGHVS and FQNEAQ. V was trimmed by 5 bases and J by 3 bases, leaving 14 bases between them. Individual cDNA molecules had unique molecular identifiers attached to them by the library. TCRdb re-analysed the RACE reads in MiXCR, keeping a single row per CDR3 protein. The profile shows 370,000 or so distinct CDR3 sequences, about 4.8% of them singletons. Stated time point: patch test 1, 2 weeks after DPC sensitization. The treatment is: therapeutic diphenylcyclopropenone sensitization with weekly scalp DPC. Total RNA extraction was carried out from unfractionated whole blood. This clonotype was found many times. The antigen remains unidentified.

This receptor was taken from a woman between 50 and 59 years old with alopecia areata. Some clones in this sample may be carry-over from other donors' samples. The material was whole blood, obtained in connection with sensitization to the hapten diphenylcyclopropenone (DPC). This rearrangement joins TRBV7-8 to TRBJ2-7, with no clear D. The CDR3 DNA is TGTGCCAGCAGCCGCTCGGACGTACTCTACGAGCAGTACTTC. Translated, it gives CASSRSDVLYEQYF.